This T cell receptor (beta chain) was captured in a study of blood T cell repertoires in COVID-19. For the study at large: Specimens from acute and convalescent COVID-19 originated in the United States, Italy and Spain. In each case, the material was cDNA or gDNA derived from T cells, B-cell-depleted T cells, or PBMCs.

This CDR3 contains 16 residues. Deletions cut 4 bases from V and 4 bases from J, with 15 bases between. CDR1 is SGHKS and CDR2 is YYEKEE in the germline V gene (reference sequence). Per the original data handling: It was from reference gene primer amplification that nucleated cell counts were estimated. Using immunoSEQ multiplex PCR, the repertoire was profiled, and TCRdb retains in-frame clones only, with some absent. V and J calls and clone size come straight from that table; D and trimming were deduced from the DNA. The sample records fewer than 150,000 clones, 88% being singletons. This clone was seen a single time.

The rearrangement joins TRBV5-5 to TRBJ2-6; D gene unclear. The specimen sequenced was peripheral blood. The TCR comes from a man aged 50 or older with active or convalescent COVID-19. CDR3 in DNA: TGTGCCAGCAGCCCATCGGTTTTCGCCGGGGCCAACGTCCTGACTTTC. It yields the protein CASSPSVFAGANVLTF.